These 22 T cell receptor beta chains were sequenced from one sample in a study of OX40 agonist ivuxolimab in advanced cancers. Libraries were prepared by immunoSEQ multiplex PCR; TCRdb keeps only in-frame clonotypes and omits some of them. Of roughly 97,000 clones listed, about nine tenths are singletons. Sequencing was performed on CD4+ or CD8+ T cells sorted from blood, taken in a trial of the OX40 agonist ivuxolimab. Every receptor here comes from an adult with an advanced solid tumor such as melanoma, head and neck, liver or kidney cancer.

The rearrangement uses TRBV19 and TRBJ1-4; D is ambiguous. This CDR3 comprises 14 residues. CDR1 and CDR2 from the germline V gene are LNHDA and SQIVND (reference sequence). V lost 3 bases to trimming and J lost 7 bases, with 12 bases between them. The CDR3 loop is CASSIRRAAEKLFF. The CDR3, as DNA: TGTGCCAGTAGTATTAGGAGGGCGGCTGAAAAACTGTTTTTT.

The chain has TRBV19 and TRBJ2-2; D is undetermined. This CDR3 is 13 amino acids long. Germline V gene sequence: CDR1 LNHDA, CDR2 SQIVND (reference sequence). V lost 0 bases, J lost 4 bases, and 3 bases lay in between. The CDR3 here is CASSIEGTGELFF. In nucleotides, the CDR3 is TGTGCCAGTAGTATAGAGGGCACCGGGGAGCTGTTTTTT. The variable domain in full, completed from reference TRBV19 and TRBJ2-2, reads DGGITQSPKYLFRKEGQNVTLSCEQNLNHDAMYWYRQDPGQGLRLIYYSQIVNDFQKGDIAEGYSVSREKKESFPLTVTSAQKNPTAFYLCASSIEGTGELFFGEGSRLTVL.

This clone is a singleton in its sample. The chain has TRBV30 and TRBJ1-5, with D tentatively TRBD1 (6 bases). Germline assignment: CDR1 GTSNPN and CDR2 SVGIG (reference sequence). The length of the CDR3 is 13 residues. V gave up 1 base and J gave up 7 bases, with 11 bases separating them. The CDR3 protein is CAWSETGGQPQHF. DNA for the CDR3: TGTGCCTGGAGTGAGACAGGCGGACAGCCCCAGCATTTT. The full variable domain, in which reference TRBV30 and TRBJ1-5 provide the parts outside the CDR3, is SQTIHQWPATLVQPVGSPLSLECTVEGTSNPNLYWYRQAAGRGLQLLFYSVGIGQISSEVPQNLSASRPQDRQFILSSKKLLLSDSGFYLCAWSETGGQPQHFGDGTRLSIL.

The gene calls are TRBV2 and TRBJ1-5; unclear D gene. Germline loops: CDR1 SNHLY, CDR2 FYNNEI. The CDR3 covers 14 residues. Trimming removed 2 bases at V and 4 bases at J, with 9 bases between. This CDR3 reads CASSERIYNQPQHF. The DNA for the CDR3 is TGTGCCAGCAGTGAAAGGATTTATAATCAGCCCCAGCATTTT.

The J gene is TRBJ1-4, the V gene TRBV7-9; D may be TRBD1 (6 bases). CDR3 length equals 14 residues. V gave up 2 bases and J gave up 3 bases, with 7 bases separating them. In germline, CDR1 is SEHNR, CDR2 FQNEAQ (reference sequence). The CDR3 here is CASSLKGANEKLFF. DNA of the CDR3: TGTGCCAGCAGCTTAAAGGGGGCTAATGAAAAACTGTTTTTT.

J is TRBJ2-1 and V is TRBV19; D possibly corresponds to TRBD2 (6 bases). The CDR3 sequence is 14 residues long. The V end was cut by 7 bases, the J end by 4 bases, with 14 bases between. The germline gives CDR1 LNHDA, CDR2 SQIVND (reference sequence). For the CDR3, the DNA is TGTGCCAGTACCGGGACTTTGGAGTACAATGAGCAGTTCTTC. Its protein is CASTGTLEYNEQFF.

The chain couples TRBV4-2 to TRBJ2-2; 8 bases are shared with TRBD2. Trimming removed 2 bases from V and 3 bases from J; junction bases left unmatched: 14. This CDR3 region has 19 residues. From germline, CDR1 is LGHNA and CDR2 YNFKEQ. CDR3 coding DNA: TGTGCCAGCAGCCAACTTCTTCTGGAGCGGGAGCGGGACACCGGGGAGCTGTTTTTT. This codes for CASSQLLLERERDTGELFF.

The table lists this clone with a few counts. The CDR3 loop is CASSGRTDYNSPLHF. The CDR3 DNA sequence: TGTGCCAGCAGTGGGAGGACAGATTATAATTCACCCCTCCACTTT. The chain links TRBV6-5 to TRBJ1-6; perhaps TRBD1 as D (6 bases). The CDR3 loop spans 15 amino acids. The germline V gene encodes CDR1 MNHEY and CDR2 SVGAGI. V lost 5 bases to trimming and J lost 4 bases, with 12 bases between them.

The rearrangement links TRBV2 to TRBJ2-5; no firm D call. Trimming removed 3 bases from V and 5 bases from J, with 7 bases in between. This CDR3 is built from 12 residues. The germline gives CDR1 SNHLY, CDR2 FYNNEI. The CDR3 sequence: CASSEASETQYF. The CDR3 DNA sequence: TGTGCCAGCAGTGAGGCCTCCGAGACCCAGTACTTC. Full variable domain (outside the CDR3, taken from reference TRBV2 and TRBJ2-5): EPEVTQTPSHQVTQMGQEVILRCVPISNHLYFYWYRQILGQKVEFLVSFYNNEISEKSEIFDDQFSVERPDGSNFTLKIRSTKLEDSAMYFCASSEASETQYFGPGTRLLVL.

The chain couples TRBV27 to TRBJ2-3; D may be TRBD1 or TRBD2 (5 bases each). The germline gives CDR1 MNHEY, CDR2 SMNVEV (reference sequence). This CDR3 contains 15 residues. V was trimmed by 4 bases and J by 2 bases, leaving 13 bases between them. This CDR3 is CASSSQGPTTDTQYF. The DNA for the CDR3 is TGTGCCAGCAGTTCCCAGGGACCTACCACAGATACGCAGTATTTT.

The chain carries TRBV4-3 and TRBJ1-1, with a tentative D call TRBD1 (5 bases). Germline V lookup: CDR1 LGHNA, CDR2 YSLEER. V gave up 4 bases and J gave up 8 bases, with 14 bases separating them. There are 13 residues in the CDR3. The DNA of the CDR3 is TGCGCCAGCAGCCGCAAGGCGACAGAGGAAGCTTTCTTT. It codes for CASSRKATEEAFF.

This clone was seen more than once but under ten times. The chain has TRBV11-2 and TRBJ1-1; D may be TRBD1 (5 bases). The ends were cut back, 1 base at V and 5 bases at J, with 11 bases in the middle. This CDR3 comprises 14 residues. From germline, CDR1 is SGHAT and CDR2 FQNNGV. Here the CDR3 reads CASSLGRAWTEAFF. As DNA, the CDR3 is TGTGCCAGCAGCTTAGGCAGGGCTTGGACTGAAGCTTTCTTT.

V is TRBV7-9 and J is TRBJ1-1, with D unresolved. Germline V lookup: CDR1 SEHNR, CDR2 FQNEAQ (reference sequence). Trimming removed 0 bases from V and 5 bases from J, with 7 bases in between. The CDR3 is made up of 13 amino acids. This CDR3 is CASSLAPSTEAFF. CDR3 DNA: TGTGCCAGCAGCTTAGCCCCTTCAACTGAAGCTTTCTTT.

V gene TRBV2 combines with J gene TRBJ2-1; 12 bases map to TRBD1. This CDR3 has 15 amino acids. V shed 6 bases and J 15 bases; nucleotides not matched to a gene: 15. Germline CDR1 and CDR2: SNHLY and FYNNEI. The CDR3 nucleotides read TGTGCCAGCAGGCCGGGACAGGGGGCGAGACGGGAGGGGTTCTTC. It encodes CASRPGQGARREGFF.

The V gene is TRBV7-2, the J gene TRBJ2-1; 8 bases agree with TRBD2. Germline assignment: CDR1 SGHTA and CDR2 FQGNSA. The CDR3 totals 15 residues. The ends lost 0 bases at V and 9 bases at J; junction bases unmatched: 7. The CDR3 is CASSLAGTSIGEQFF. The CDR3 region has the DNA TGTGCCAGCAGCTTAGCCGGGACTAGTATCGGTGAGCAGTTCTTC.

This rearrangement joins TRBV7-8 to TRBJ1-3, with D unclear. Trimming left V 1 base short and J 2 bases short, with 12 bases between. The CDR3 extends over 16 amino acids. CDR1 and CDR2 from the germline V gene are SGHVS and FQNEAQ. The CDR3 DNA reads as TGTGCCAGCAGCTTAGTATCGGGAGCAACTGGAAACACCATATATTTT. Encoded protein: CASSLVSGATGNTIYF.

The CDR3 sequence is CASSTGEANTEAFF. The DNA for the CDR3 is TGTGCCAGCAGCACAGGGGAGGCGAACACTGAAGCTTTCTTT. This chain connects TRBV7-9 to TRBJ1-1; 7 bases are a match to TRBD1. CDR1 SEHNR and CDR2 FQNEAQ come from the germline V gene (reference sequence). The CDR3 sequence is 14 residues long. J gave up 1 base and V 5 bases, and 4 bases lay outside the gene matches.

This sequence joins TRBV5-1 and TRBJ1-4; D is perhaps TRBD1 (5 bases). Trimming removed 4 bases at V and 6 bases at J, with 16 bases between. Germline CDR1 is SGHRS and CDR2 is YFSETQ. This CDR3 has 15 amino acids. The CDR3 nucleotides are TGCGCCAGCAGCCCGGGACCTATGGGTGATGAAAAACTGTTTTTT. Its protein product is CASSPGPMGDEKLFF.

The count of this clone is one. V is TRBV9 and J is TRBJ1-4; D ambiguous. This CDR3 region has 15 residues. The germline V and J ends were trimmed by 4 bases and 7 bases, with 17 bases remaining between them. Germline V lookup: CDR1 SGDLS, CDR2 YYNGEE. The CDR3 protein is CASSQLAGSSEKLFF. CDR3 bases: TGTGCCAGCAGCCAACTGGCGGGGAGTAGTGAAAAACTGTTTTTT. Filled out from reference TRBV9 and TRBJ1-4, the complete variable domain reads DSGVTQTPKHLITATGQRVTLRCSPRSGDLSVYWYQQSLDQGLQFLIQYYNGEERAKGNILERFSAQQFPDLHSELNLSSLELGDSALYFCASSQLAGSSEKLFFGSGTQLSVL.

This rearrangement joins TRBV14 to TRBJ2-1; TRBD2 matches at 13 bases. The V gene's germline CDR1 is SGHDN and CDR2 FVKESK. The CDR3 runs to 16 residues. The V gene end was trimmed by 4 bases and the J gene end by 5 bases; junction bases not matched to a gene: 5. In DNA form, the CDR3 reads TGTGCCAGCAGCCCCCAACTAGCGGGAGGGCACAATGAGCAGTTCTTC. The encoded protein is CASSPQLAGGHNEQFF. Drawing the rest from reference TRBV14 and TRBJ2-1, the complete variable domain is EAGVTQFPSHSVIEKGQTVTLRCDPISGHDNLYWYRRVMGKEIKFLLHFVKESKQDESGMPNNRFLAERTGGTYSTLKVQPAELEDSGVYFCASSPQLAGGHNEQFFGPGTRLTVL.

The V and J genes are TRBV14 and TRBJ2-7; TRBD1 matches at 8 bases. Germline V gene sequence: CDR1 SGHDN, CDR2 FVKESK. The CDR3 runs to 16 residues. V trimming: 0 bases; J trimming: 11 bases; junction bases outside the gene matches: 15. CDR3 DNA sequence: TGTGCCAGCAGCCAAGACCTCCTAAGGGGACAGGCAGAGGAGTACTTC. It translates to CASSQDLLRGQAEEYF.

The chain is built from TRBV7-2 and TRBJ2-3; 11 bases map to TRBD2. The CDR3 is made up of 15 amino acids. V was pared by 5 bases and J by 4 bases, with 5 bases of the junction left unmatched. CDR1 is SGHTA, CDR2 FQGNSA, per germline. CDR3 sequence reads: CASSIVAGGPDTQYF. The CDR3 DNA reads as TGTGCCAGCAGCATAGTAGCGGGAGGGCCAGATACGCAGTATTTT.